These T cell receptor beta chains were read from a single sample in a study of shared clonotypes between healthy human individuals. This table comes from immunoSEQ multiplex PCR, and its TCRdb copy is limited to in-frame clones, with some not included. Among about 1.5 million clones listed, approximately 98% were seen once. Sample: naive CD4+ T cells sorted from blood. Receptor source: a man aged 30 to 39 in good health. CDR3s include the opening cysteine and the closing phenylalanine or tryptophan. The order of the fields is CDR3 protein, CDR3 DNA, D gene, J gene, V gene, clone size. A D gene is named only where the DNA matches it firmly. Where a row states a size, it is once, few, many or the class of an expanded clone; other rows omit it.

CDR3: CASSPGLAGGPYEQYF
DNA: TGCGCCAGCAGCCCGGGACTAGCGGGAGGGCCGTACGAGCAGTACTTC
D: TRBD2
J: TRBJ2-7
V: TRBV5-1
size: .

CDR3: CASSPSRTVFSTEAFF
DNA: TGTGCCAGCAGCCCGAGCAGGACAGTTTTTAGCACTGAAGCTTTCTTT
D: .
J: TRBJ1-1
V: TRBV7-8
size: .

CDR3: CASRDKYEQYF
DNA: TGTGCCAGCAGAGACAAGTACGAGCAGTACTTC
D: .
J: TRBJ2-7
V: TRBV25-1
size: .

CDR3: CASSQDPTSGRALPYEQYF
DNA: TGTGCCAGCAGCCAAGATCCGACTAGCGGGAGGGCCCTCCCTTACGAGCAGTACTTC
D: TRBD2
J: TRBJ2-7
V: TRBV14
size: .

CDR3: CASSLNDRGSNEKLFF
DNA: TGTGCCAGCAGCTTGAACGACAGGGGGAGTAATGAAAAACTGTTTTTT
D: TRBD1
J: TRBJ1-4
V: TRBV5-5
size: once

CDR3: CASRTGGGFNEKLFF
DNA: TGTGCCAGCAGAACCGGGGGCGGATTTAATGAAAAACTGTTTTTT
D: .
J: TRBJ1-4
V: TRBV6-1
size: .

CDR3: CASSLRTRVDSYNEQFF
DNA: TGTGCCAGCAGCCTACGGACCAGGGTAGACTCCTACAATGAGCAGTTCTTC
D: .
J: TRBJ2-1
V: TRBV11-3
size: .

CDR3: CAWAPGLATEAFF
DNA: TGTGCCTGGGCTCCCGGCCTTGCCACTGAAGCTTTCTTT
D: .
J: TRBJ1-1
V: TRBV30
size: .

CDR3: CASSGVAGVMNTGELFF
DNA: TGTGCCAGCAGCGGGGTCGCGGGAGTTATGAACACCGGGGAGCTGTTTTTT
D: TRBD2
J: TRBJ2-2
V: TRBV9
size: .

CDR3: CASSPGTRKTQYF
DNA: TGTGCCAGCAGCCCCGGAACCCGAAAGACCCAGTACTTC
D: .
J: TRBJ2-5
V: TRBV11-2
size: .

CDR3: CASSVAGGGYEQYF
DNA: TGTGCCAGCAGCGTAGCCGGGGGTGGTTACGAGCAGTACTTC
D: .
J: TRBJ2-7
V: TRBV9
size: once

CDR3: CSVANLGRGSGNTIYF
DNA: TGCAGCGTTGCAAATTTAGGGAGGGGATCTGGAAACACCATATATTTT
D: .
J: TRBJ1-3
V: TRBV29-1
size: .

CDR3: CASSTARDSSYGYTF
DNA: TGTGCCAGCAGCACCGCTCGGGACAGCTCCTATGGCTACACCTTC
D: TRBD1
J: TRBJ1-2
V: TRBV5-4
size: .

CDR3: CASSADSTNQPQHF
DNA: TGTGCCAGCAGTGCGGACAGCACCAATCAGCCCCAGCATTTT
D: .
J: TRBJ1-5
V: TRBV6-5
size: .

CDR3: CASSQEGQGNYEQYF
DNA: TGTGCCAGCAGCCAGGAGGGACAGGGAAACTACGAGCAGTACTTC
D: TRBD1
J: TRBJ2-7
V: TRBV27
size: .

CDR3: CASSSDKRSSYNEQFF
DNA: TGTGCCAGCAGTTCGGACAAACGAAGCTCCTACAATGAGCAGTTCTTC
D: .
J: TRBJ2-1
V: TRBV27
size: .

CDR3: CASSEGAGAYEQYF
DNA: TGCGCCAGCAGCGAGGGGGCAGGGGCCTACGAGCAGTACTTC
D: TRBD1
J: TRBJ2-7
V: TRBV5-1
size: .

CDR3: CASSTGTGESNQPQHF
DNA: TGTGCCAGCAGTACCGGGACAGGAGAAAGCAATCAGCCCCAGCATTTT
D: TRBD1
J: TRBJ1-5
V: TRBV2
size: .

CDR3: CASSVTGTGRSYSGNTIYF
DNA: TGTGCCAGCAGTGTGACTGGGACAGGGAGAAGCTACTCTGGAAACACCATATATTTT
D: TRBD1
J: TRBJ1-3
V: TRBV6-1
size: .

CDR3: CASSLLPRPEKLFF
DNA: TGCGCCAGCAGCTTGCTCCCGAGGCCTGAAAAACTGTTTTTT
D: .
J: TRBJ1-4
V: TRBV5-1
size: .

CDR3: CASSLGLAGPSSYEQYF
DNA: TGCGCCAGCAGCTTGGGACTAGCGGGGCCAAGCTCCTACGAGCAGTACTTC
D: TRBD2
J: TRBJ2-7
V: TRBV5-1
size: .

CDR3: CASSLNRGTEAFF
DNA: TGTGCCAGCAGCTTAAACAGAGGGACTGAAGCTTTCTTT
D: .
J: TRBJ1-1
V: TRBV7-8
size: .

CDR3: CASSHGLAGEGEQFF
DNA: TGTGCCAGCAGCCACGGACTAGCGGGAGAGGGGGAGCAGTTCTTC
D: TRBD2
J: TRBJ2-1
V: TRBV7-8
size: .

CDR3: CASSLVAGGRSYEQYF
DNA: TGCGCCAGCAGCTTGGTTGCGGGAGGCCGGTCCTACGAGCAGTACTTC
D: TRBD2
J: TRBJ2-7
V: TRBV5-1
size: .

CDR3: CASSLAQNQPQHF
DNA: TGCGCCAGCAGCTTAGCTCAGAATCAGCCCCAGCATTTT
D: .
J: TRBJ1-5
V: TRBV5-1
size: once

CDR3: CASSRETTSGSSYNEQFF
DNA: TGTGCCAGCAGCCGAGAAACCACTAGCGGAAGCTCCTACAATGAGCAGTTCTTC
D: TRBD2
J: TRBJ2-1
V: TRBV14
size: .

CDR3: CASSFLSSGWSYEQYF
DNA: TGTGCCAGCAGTTTCCTTTCTAGCGGGTGGTCCTACGAGCAGTACTTC
D: TRBD2
J: TRBJ2-7
V: TRBV27
size: .

CDR3: CASQGRGPRMTQYF
DNA: TGTGCCAGCCAAGGACGGGGCCCGCGGATGACCCAGTACTTC
D: .
J: TRBJ2-5
V: TRBV2
size: .

CDR3: CASSVSPADPSSGANVLTF
DNA: TGTGCCAGCAGCGTATCCCCAGCGGACCCGAGCTCTGGGGCCAACGTCCTGACTTTC
D: .
J: TRBJ2-6
V: TRBV9
size: .

CDR3: CASSSGTSGTPKSYEQYF
DNA: TGCGCCAGCAGTTCCGGGACTAGCGGGACCCCGAAGTCCTACGAGCAGTACTTC
D: TRBD2
J: TRBJ2-7
V: TRBV5-1
size: .

CDR3: CASSIRPFLGTGQTYEQYF
DNA: TGTGCCAGTAGTATACGGCCTTTTTTGGGGACAGGTCAAACCTACGAGCAGTACTTC
D: TRBD1
J: TRBJ2-7
V: TRBV19
size: .

CDR3: CASSYQGYEQYF
DNA: TGTGCCAGCAGCTATCAGGGTTACGAGCAGTACTTC
D: .
J: TRBJ2-7
V: TRBV7-8
size: once

CDR3: CASSLGGEQFF
DNA: TGCGCCAGCAGCCTTGGGGGGGAGCAGTTCTTC
D: .
J: TRBJ2-1
V: TRBV4-3
size: .

CDR3: CASSQRGRGTEAFF
DNA: TGTGCCAGTAGCCAAAGGGGCAGGGGCACTGAAGCTTTCTTT
D: .
J: TRBJ1-1
V: TRBV19
size: .

CDR3: CASSLRVSGANVLTF
DNA: TGTGCCAGCAGCTTGAGGGTTTCAGGGGCCAACGTCCTGACTTTC
D: .
J: TRBJ2-6
V: TRBV5-6
size: .

CDR3: CAINSGSSYEQYF
DNA: TGTGCCATCAATTCCGGGAGCTCCTACGAGCAGTACTTC
D: .
J: TRBJ2-7
V: TRBV10-3
size: .

CDR3: CASSPLGANSGANVLTF
DNA: TGTGCCAGCTCACCACTCGGAGCCAACTCTGGGGCCAACGTCCTGACTTTC
D: .
J: TRBJ2-6
V: TRBV18
size: .

CDR3: CASSYRRDRSTDTQYF
DNA: TGTGCCAGCAGTTATCGCCGGGACAGGAGCACAGATACGCAGTATTTT
D: TRBD1
J: TRBJ2-3
V: TRBV6-6
size: .

CDR3: CASRDRLNTEAFF
DNA: TGTGCCAGCAGAGACAGGCTGAACACTGAAGCTTTCTTT
D: .
J: TRBJ1-1
V: TRBV6-1
size: .

CDR3: CASSLVEWPQHF
DNA: TGTGCCAGCAGCTTAGTTGAGTGGCCCCAGCATTTT
D: .
J: TRBJ1-5
V: TRBV7-9
size: .

CDR3: CASSPVRQGGNQPQHF
DNA: TGTGCCAGCAGCCCCGTCCGACAGGGGGGCAATCAGCCCCAGCATTTT
D: TRBD1
J: TRBJ1-5
V: TRBV7-2
size: .

CDR3: CASRGPGANQPQHF
DNA: TGTGCCAGCAGGGGGCCAGGCGCTAATCAGCCCCAGCATTTT
D: .
J: TRBJ1-5
V: TRBV6-5
size: .

CDR3: CASSIFGSTGELFF
DNA: TGTGCCAGTAGTATTTTTGGGAGCACCGGGGAGCTGTTTTTT
D: .
J: TRBJ2-2
V: TRBV19
size: .

CDR3: CASSPDTGVVNNEQFF
DNA: TGTGCCAGCAGCCCGGATACGGGAGTCGTGAACAATGAGCAGTTCTTC
D: .
J: TRBJ2-1
V: TRBV5-6
size: .

CDR3: CASSSRAPRTAFF
DNA: TGTGCCAGCAGCTCCCGGGCACCCAGAACGGCTTTCTTT
D: .
J: TRBJ1-1
V: TRBV7-2
size: .

CDR3: CASNVETGPRGPQHF
DNA: TGTGCCAGCAATGTCGAGACAGGGCCCCGGGGGCCCCAGCATTTT
D: TRBD1
J: TRBJ1-5
V: TRBV28
size: .

CDR3: CASSPLRALAGVGEQFF
DNA: TGTGCCAGCTCACCACTACGGGCACTAGCGGGAGTTGGGGAGCAGTTCTTC
D: TRBD2
J: TRBJ2-1
V: TRBV18
size: .